This TCR beta chain emerged from a study of cytomegalovirus exposure and HLA in healthy donors. Concerning this clone: Antigen: not known.

The study, taken as a whole, reports: The authors listed 150 or so TCR beta chains as cytomegalovirus-associated. Among the most significant clusters, several appeared linked to common viral pathogens in a later analysis. A few of the chains that were CMV-associated were confirmed in vitro to be specific for CMV antigens. Likely technical artifact: a cluster of highly shared sequence variants.

Researchers ran the PCR with 60 Vbeta and 13 Jbeta primers. Profiling relied on immunoSEQ multiplex PCR, and the TCRdb table lists in-frame clones only, not all of them. The table shows roughly 97,000 clones, with 76% occurring only once. Germline CDR1 reads SGHAT; CDR2 reads FQNNGV. V lost 0 bases, J lost 7 bases, and 9 bases lay in between. The CDR3 sequence is 13 residues long. The clonotype comes from a woman under 30 in good health and CMV-seropositive. This rearrangement joins TRBV11-2 to TRBJ1-2; D uncertain. Sequenced material: PBMCs. The CDR3: CASSLDRFRGYTF. CDR3 nucleotide sequence: TGTGCCAGCAGCTTAGACAGGTTCCGTGGCTACACCTTC.